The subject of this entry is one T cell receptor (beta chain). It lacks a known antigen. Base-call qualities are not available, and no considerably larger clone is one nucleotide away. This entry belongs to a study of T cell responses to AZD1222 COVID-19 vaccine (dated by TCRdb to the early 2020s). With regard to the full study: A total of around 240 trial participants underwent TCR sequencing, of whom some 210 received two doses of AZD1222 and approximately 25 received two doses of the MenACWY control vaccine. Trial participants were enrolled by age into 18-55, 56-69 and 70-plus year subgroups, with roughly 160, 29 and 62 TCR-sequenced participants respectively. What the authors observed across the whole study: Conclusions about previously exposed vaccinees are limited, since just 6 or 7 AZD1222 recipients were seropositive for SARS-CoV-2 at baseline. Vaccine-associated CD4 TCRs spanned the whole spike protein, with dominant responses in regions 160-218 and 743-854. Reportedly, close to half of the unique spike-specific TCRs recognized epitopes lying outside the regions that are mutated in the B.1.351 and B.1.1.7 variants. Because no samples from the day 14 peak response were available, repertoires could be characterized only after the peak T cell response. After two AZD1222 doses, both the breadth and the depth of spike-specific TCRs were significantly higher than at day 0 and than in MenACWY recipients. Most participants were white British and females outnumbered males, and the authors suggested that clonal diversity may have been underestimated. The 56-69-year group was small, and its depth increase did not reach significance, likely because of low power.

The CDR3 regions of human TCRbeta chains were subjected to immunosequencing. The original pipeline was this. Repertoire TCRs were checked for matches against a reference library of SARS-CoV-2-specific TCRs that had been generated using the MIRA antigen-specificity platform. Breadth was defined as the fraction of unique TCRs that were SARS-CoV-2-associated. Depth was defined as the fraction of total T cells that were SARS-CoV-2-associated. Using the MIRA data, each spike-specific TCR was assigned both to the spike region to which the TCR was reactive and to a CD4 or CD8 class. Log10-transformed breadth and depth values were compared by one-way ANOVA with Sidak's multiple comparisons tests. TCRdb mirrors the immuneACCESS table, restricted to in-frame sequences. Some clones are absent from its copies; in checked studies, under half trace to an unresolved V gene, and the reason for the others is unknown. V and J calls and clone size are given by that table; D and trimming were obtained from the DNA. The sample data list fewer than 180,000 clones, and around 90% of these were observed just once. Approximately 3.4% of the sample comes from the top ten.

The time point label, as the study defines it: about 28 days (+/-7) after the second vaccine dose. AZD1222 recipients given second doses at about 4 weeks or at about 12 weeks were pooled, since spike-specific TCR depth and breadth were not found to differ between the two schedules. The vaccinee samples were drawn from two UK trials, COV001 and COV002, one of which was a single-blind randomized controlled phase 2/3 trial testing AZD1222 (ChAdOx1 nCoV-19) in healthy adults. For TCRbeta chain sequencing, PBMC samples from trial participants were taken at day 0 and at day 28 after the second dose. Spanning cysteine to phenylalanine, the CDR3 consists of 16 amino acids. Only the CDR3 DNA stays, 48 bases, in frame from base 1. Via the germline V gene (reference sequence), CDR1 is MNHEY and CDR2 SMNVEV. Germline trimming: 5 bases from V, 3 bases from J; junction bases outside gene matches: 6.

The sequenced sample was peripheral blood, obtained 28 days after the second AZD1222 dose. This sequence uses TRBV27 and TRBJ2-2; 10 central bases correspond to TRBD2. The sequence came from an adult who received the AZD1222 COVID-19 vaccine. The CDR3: CASSPIGTSDTGELFF. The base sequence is TGTGCCAGCAGTCCCATCGGGACTAGCGACACCGGGGAGCTGTTTTTT.